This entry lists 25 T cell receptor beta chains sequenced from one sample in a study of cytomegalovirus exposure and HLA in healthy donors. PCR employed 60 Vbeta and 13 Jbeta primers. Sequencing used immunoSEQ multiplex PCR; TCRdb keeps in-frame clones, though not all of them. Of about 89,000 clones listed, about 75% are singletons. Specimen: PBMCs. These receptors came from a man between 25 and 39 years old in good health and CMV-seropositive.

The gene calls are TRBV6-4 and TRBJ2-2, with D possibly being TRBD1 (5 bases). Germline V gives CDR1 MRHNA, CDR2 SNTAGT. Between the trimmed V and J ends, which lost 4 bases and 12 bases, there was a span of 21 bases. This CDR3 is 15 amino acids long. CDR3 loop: CASSGGAGVAEKLFF. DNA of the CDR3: TGTGCCAGCAGTGGGGGCGCAGGAGTGGCAGAGAAGCTGTTTTTT.

The CDR3 DNA is TGTGCCAGCAGCCGGACAGGGTTAGGGGGTAGCTCTGGAAACACCATATATTTT. Protein sequence: CASSRTGLGGSSGNTIYF. The J gene is TRBJ1-3, the V gene TRBV25-1; 8 bases match TRBD1. There are 18 residues in the CDR3. The J segment lost 0 bases and the V segment lost 6 bases, leaving 13 bases of the junction unmatched. The germline V gene encodes CDR1 MGHDK and CDR2 SYGVNS.

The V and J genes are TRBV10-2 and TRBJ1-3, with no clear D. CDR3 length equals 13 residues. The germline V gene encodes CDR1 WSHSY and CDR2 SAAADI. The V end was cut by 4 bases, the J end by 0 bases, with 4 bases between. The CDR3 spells CASSVHSGNTIYF. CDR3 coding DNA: TGCGCCAGCAGTGTACACTCTGGAAACACCATATATTTT.

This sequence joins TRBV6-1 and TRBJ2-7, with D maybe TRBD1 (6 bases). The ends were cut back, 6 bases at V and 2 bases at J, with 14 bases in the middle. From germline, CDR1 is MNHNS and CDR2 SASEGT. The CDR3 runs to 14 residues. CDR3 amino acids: CASRAGETAYEQYF. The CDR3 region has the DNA TGTGCCAGCAGGGCAGGGGAAACGGCCTACGAGCAGTACTTC.

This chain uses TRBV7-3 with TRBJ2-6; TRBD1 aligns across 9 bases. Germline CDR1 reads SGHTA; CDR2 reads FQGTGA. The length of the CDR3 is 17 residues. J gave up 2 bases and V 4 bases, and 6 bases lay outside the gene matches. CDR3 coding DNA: TGTGCCAGCAGCTCCACAGGGGGCTCGGCTGGGGCCAACGTCCTGACTTTC. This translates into CASSSTGGSAGANVLTF.

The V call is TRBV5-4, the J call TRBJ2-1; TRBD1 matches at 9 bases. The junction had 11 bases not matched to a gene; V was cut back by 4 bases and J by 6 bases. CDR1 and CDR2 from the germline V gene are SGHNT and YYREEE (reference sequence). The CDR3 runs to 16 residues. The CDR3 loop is CASSPLYRGRFNEQFF. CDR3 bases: TGTGCCAGCAGCCCGCTGTACAGGGGGCGCTTCAATGAGCAGTTCTTC.

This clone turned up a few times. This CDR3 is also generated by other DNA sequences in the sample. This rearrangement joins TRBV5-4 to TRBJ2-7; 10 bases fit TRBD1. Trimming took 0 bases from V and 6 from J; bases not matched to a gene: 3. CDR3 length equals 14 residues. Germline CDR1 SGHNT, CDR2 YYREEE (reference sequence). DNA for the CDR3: TGTGCCAGCAGCTTGGGACAGGGGGCACGCGAGCAGTACTTC. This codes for CASSLGQGAREQYF.

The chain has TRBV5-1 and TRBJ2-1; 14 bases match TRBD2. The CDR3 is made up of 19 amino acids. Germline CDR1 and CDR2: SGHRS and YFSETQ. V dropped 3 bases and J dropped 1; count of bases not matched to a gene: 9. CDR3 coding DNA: TGCGCCAGCAGCTCAGCCTGGACTAGCGGGGGGCCATCCTACAATGAGCAGTTCTTC. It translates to CASSSAWTSGGPSYNEQFF.

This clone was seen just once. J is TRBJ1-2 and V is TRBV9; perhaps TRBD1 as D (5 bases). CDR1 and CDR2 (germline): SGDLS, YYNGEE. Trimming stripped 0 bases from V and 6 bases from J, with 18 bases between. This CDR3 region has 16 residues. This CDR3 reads CASSVEAGPQKNGYTF. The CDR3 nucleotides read TGTGCCAGCAGCGTAGAGGCAGGGCCCCAAAAGAATGGCTACACCTTC. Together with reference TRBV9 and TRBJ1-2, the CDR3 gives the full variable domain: DSGVTQTPKHLITATGQRVTLRCSPRSGDLSVYWYQQSLDQGLQFLIQYYNGEERAKGNILERFSAQQFPDLHSELNLSSLELGDSALYFCASSVEAGPQKNGYTFGSGTRLTVV.

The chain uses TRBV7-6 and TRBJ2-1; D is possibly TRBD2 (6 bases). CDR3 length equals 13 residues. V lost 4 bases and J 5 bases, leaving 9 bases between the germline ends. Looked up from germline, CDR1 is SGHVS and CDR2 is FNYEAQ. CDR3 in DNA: TGTGCCAGCAGCTGGGGGGTCGACAATGAGCAGTTCTTC. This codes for CASSWGVDNEQFF. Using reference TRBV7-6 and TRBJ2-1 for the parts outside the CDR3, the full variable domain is GAGVSQSPRYKVTKRGQDVALRCDPISGHVSLYWYRQALGQGPEFLTYFNYEAQQDKSGLPNDRFSAERPEGSISTLTIQRTEQRDSAMYRCASSWGVDNEQFFGPGTRLTVL.

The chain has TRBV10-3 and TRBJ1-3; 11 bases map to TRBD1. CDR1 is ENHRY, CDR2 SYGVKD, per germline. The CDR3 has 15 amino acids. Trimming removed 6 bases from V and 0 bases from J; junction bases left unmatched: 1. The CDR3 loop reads CAIRGTGGSGNTIYF. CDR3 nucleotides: TGTGCCATCAGGGGGACAGGGGGCTCTGGAAACACCATATATTTT.

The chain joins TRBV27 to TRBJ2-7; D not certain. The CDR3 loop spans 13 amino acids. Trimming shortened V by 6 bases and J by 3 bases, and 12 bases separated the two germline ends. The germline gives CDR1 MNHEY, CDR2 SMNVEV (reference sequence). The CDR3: CASSYNRGYEQYF. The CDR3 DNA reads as TGTGCCAGCAGCTACAACCGAGGCTACGAGCAGTACTTC.

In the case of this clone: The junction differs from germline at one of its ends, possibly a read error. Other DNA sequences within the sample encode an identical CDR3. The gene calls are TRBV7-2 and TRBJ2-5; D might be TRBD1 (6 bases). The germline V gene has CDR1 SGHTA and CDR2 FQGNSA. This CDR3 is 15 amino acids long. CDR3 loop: CASSLTRGESETQYF. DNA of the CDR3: TGTGCCAGCAGCTTGACCAGGGGAGAGTCGGAGACTCAGTACTTC.

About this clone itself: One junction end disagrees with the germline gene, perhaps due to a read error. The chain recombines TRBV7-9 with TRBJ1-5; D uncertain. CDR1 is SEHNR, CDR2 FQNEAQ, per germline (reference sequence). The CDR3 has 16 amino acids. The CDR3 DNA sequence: TGTTCCAGCAGCTTAGATGTGGCCTTTAGCAATCAGCCCCAGCATTTT. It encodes CSSSLDVAFSNQPQHF.

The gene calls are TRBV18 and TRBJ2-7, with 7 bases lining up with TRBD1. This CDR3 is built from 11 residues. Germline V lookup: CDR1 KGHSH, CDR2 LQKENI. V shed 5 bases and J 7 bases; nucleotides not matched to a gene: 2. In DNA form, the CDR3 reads TGTGCCAGCTCAGGGGACAGAGAGCAGTACTTC. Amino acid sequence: CASSGDREQYF.

The CDR3 DNA reads TGTGCCAGCAGCTTCGGGACAGGCCAAGAGACCCAGTACTTC. Its translation is CASSFGTGQETQYF. V usage is TRBV5-6 and J usage is TRBJ2-5; the match to TRBD1 covers 8 bases. Germline CDR1 reads SGHDT; CDR2 reads YYEEEE. Trimming cost V 2 bases and J 1 base; bases outside gene matches: 1. CDR3 length: 14 residues.

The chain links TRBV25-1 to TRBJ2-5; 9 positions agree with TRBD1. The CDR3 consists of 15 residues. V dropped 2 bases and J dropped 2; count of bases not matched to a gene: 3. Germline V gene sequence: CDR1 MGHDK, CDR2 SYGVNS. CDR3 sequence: CASSEATGGQETQYF. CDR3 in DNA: TGTGCCAGCAGTGAAGCGACAGGGGGGCAAGAGACCCAGTACTTC.

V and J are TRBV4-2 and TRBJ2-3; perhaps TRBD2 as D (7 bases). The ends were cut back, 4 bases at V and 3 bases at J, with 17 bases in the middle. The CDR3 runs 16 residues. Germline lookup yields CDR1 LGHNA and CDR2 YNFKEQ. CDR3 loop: CASSREGGGRTDTQYF. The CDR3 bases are TGTGCCAGCAGCCGAGAGGGGGGGGGCCGAACAGATACGCAGTATTTT.

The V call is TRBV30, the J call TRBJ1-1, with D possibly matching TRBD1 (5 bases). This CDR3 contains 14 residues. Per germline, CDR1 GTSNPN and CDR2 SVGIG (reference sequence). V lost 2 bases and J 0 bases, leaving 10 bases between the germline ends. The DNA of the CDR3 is TGTGCCTGGAGTCCCGGGGGGGTGAACACTGAAGCTTTCTTT. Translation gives CAWSPGGVNTEAFF.

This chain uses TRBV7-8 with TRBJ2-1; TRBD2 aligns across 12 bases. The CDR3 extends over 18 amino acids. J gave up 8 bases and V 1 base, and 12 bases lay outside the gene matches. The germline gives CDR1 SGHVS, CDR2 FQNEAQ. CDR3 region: CASSLGILAGGAFDEQFF. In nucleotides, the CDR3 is TGTGCCAGCAGCTTAGGAATCCTAGCGGGGGGGGCATTCGATGAGCAGTTCTTC.

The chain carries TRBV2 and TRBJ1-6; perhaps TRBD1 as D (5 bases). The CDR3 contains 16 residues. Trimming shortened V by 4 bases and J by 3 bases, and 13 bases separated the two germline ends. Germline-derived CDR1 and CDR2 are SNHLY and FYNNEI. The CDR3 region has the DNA TGTGCCAGCAGTGCCATGGGGCAGAACTATAATTCACCCCTCCACTTT. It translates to CASSAMGQNYNSPLHF.

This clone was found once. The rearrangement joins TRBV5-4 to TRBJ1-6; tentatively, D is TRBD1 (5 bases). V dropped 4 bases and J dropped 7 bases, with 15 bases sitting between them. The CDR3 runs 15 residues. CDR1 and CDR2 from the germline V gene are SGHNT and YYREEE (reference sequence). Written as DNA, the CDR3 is TGTGCCAGCAGCACAGACAGTGCACGAAATTCACCCCTCCACTTT. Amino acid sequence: CASSTDSARNSPLHF. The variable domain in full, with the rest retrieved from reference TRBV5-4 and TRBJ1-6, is ETGVTQSPTHLIKTRGQQVTLRCSSQSGHNTVSWYQQALGQGPQFIFQYYREEENGRGNFPPRFSGLQFPNYSSELNVNALELDDSALYLCASSTDSARNSPLHFGNGTRLTVT.

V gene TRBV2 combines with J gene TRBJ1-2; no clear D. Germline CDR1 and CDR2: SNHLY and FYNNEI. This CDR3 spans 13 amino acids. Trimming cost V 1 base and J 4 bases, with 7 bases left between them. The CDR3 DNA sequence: TGTGCCAGCAGTGAAGTGGCAGGCTATGGCTACACCTTC. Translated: CASSEVAGYGYTF.

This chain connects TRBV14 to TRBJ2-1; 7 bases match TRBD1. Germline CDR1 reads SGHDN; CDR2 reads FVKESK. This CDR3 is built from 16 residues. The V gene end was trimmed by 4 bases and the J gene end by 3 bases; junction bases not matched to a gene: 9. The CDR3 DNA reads TGTGCCAGCAGCCCCTCAGGGGGATACGTCTACAATGAGCAGTTCTTC. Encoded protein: CASSPSGGYVYNEQFF.

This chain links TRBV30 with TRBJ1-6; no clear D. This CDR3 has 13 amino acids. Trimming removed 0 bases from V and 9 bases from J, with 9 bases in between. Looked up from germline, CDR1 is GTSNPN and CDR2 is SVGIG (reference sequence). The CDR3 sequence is CAWSVIPGSPLHF. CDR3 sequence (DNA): TGTGCCTGGAGTGTCATTCCGGGTTCACCCCTCCACTTT.